Listed below are T cell receptor beta chains from one sample, sequenced in a study of T cell responses to AZD1222 COVID-19 vaccine. Measured with immunoSEQ multiplex PCR; TCRdb has only the in-frame clones, and not every one. The data show roughly 120,000 clones, around 83% seen once. The sequencing here drew on peripheral blood, taken on day 0 of AZD1222 vaccination. Receptors originate from an adult in good health. Each CDR3 is given with its conserved first and last residue. D genes are given only for firm matches. Rows give clone size only sometimes, using once, few, many, or a class for an expanded clone.

TRBJ2-6 | TRBV3-1/TRBV3-2 | . | . | CASSRSSGANVLTF | TGTGCCAGCAGCCGGAGCTCTGGGGCCAACGTCCTGACTTTC
TRBJ1-2 | TRBV9 | . | . | CASSVVAQGRGYTF | TGTGCCAGCAGCGTAGTGGCCCAGGGCAGAGGCTACACCTTC
TRBJ2-1 | TRBV10-1 | TRBD2 | few | CASSGREAGNEQFF | TGCGCCAGCAGTGGTCGGGAGGCGGGCAATGAGCAGTTCTTC
TRBJ1-4 | TRBV6-6 | TRBD1 | . | CASSGQGVGKLFF | TGTGCCAGCAGTGGACAGGGAGTGGGAAAACTGTTTTTT
TRBJ2-7 | TRBV24-1 | . | once | CATSDGPLEQYF | TGTGCCACCAGTGACGGACCTCTCGAGCAGTACTTC
TRBJ1-5 | TRBV9 | . | . | CASSPDGRGQPQHF | TGTGCCAGCAGCCCCGACGGGCGGGGTCAGCCCCAGCATTTT
TRBJ2-7 | TRBV12-3/TRBV12-4 | . | . | CASSFGGYEQYF | TGTGCCAGCAGTTTCGGGGGCTACGAGCAGTACTTC
TRBJ1-5 | TRBV28 | . | . | CASSISQGPGSNQPQHF | TGTGCCAGCAGTATCAGCCAGGGACCTGGTAGCAATCAGCCCCAGCATTTT
TRBJ2-1 | TRBV5-1 | . | . | CASSVTDPYNEQFF | TGCGCCAGCAGTGTAACGGATCCCTACAATGAGCAGTTCTTC
TRBJ2-5 | TRBV12-5 | . | . | CASALGRDETQYF | TGTGCTAGTGCCTTGGGGCGGGATGAGACCCAGTACTTC
TRBJ2-7 | TRBV4-3 | TRBD2 | . | CASSQDPRTSRYEQYF | TGCGCCAGCAGCCAAGATCCCAGGACTAGTCGGTACGAGCAGTACTTC
TRBJ2-1 | TRBV12-3/TRBV12-4 | . | once | CASSLGMNVEQFF | TGTGCCAGCAGTCTAGGGATGAACGTTGAGCAGTTCTTC
TRBJ1-5 | TRBV12-3/TRBV12-4 | . | . | CASSRTDNQPQHF | TGTGCCAGCAGCCGGACAGACAATCAGCCCCAGCATTTT
TRBJ1-5 | TRBV1 | . | once | CTSSQAFPGTANSNQPQHF | TGCACCAGCAGCCAAGCCTTTCCCGGGACAGCCAATAGCAATCAGCCCCAGCATTTT
TRBJ1-2 | TRBV9 | . | . | CASKNRGGYGYTF | TGTGCCAGCAAAAATCGGGGAGGCTATGGCTACACCTTC
TRBJ1-1 | TRBV5-1 | . | . | CASSRPTGNTEAFF | TGCGCCAGCAGCCGCCCCACAGGGAACACTGAAGCTTTCTTT
TRBJ1-1 | TRBV30 | . | . | CAWSVNLGKQNTEAFF | TGTGCCTGGAGTGTAAATTTAGGCAAACAGAACACTGAAGCTTTCTTT
TRBJ1-6 | TRBV6-5 | . | . | CASSSGDGRNSPLHF | TGTGCCAGCAGTTCCGGGGACGGGAGAAATTCACCCCTCCACTTT
TRBJ2-3 | TRBV24-1 | . | . | CATASRRDSTDTQYF | TGTGCCACCGCGTCCCGGCGGGACAGCACAGATACGCAGTATTTT
TRBJ1-2 | TRBV27 | . | . | CASSSRTQGTFGYTF | TGTGCCAGCAGTTCAAGAACTCAGGGTACCTTTGGCTACACCTTC
TRBJ1-2 | TRBV10-3 | TRBD1 | . | CAISELTAGQNGYTF | TGTGCCATCAGTGAGTTGACAGCGGGACAGAATGGCTACACCTTC
TRBJ2-7 | TRBV19 | TRBD1 | . | CASSLRQGRNEQYF | TGTGCCAGTAGTCTGAGACAGGGTCGCAACGAGCAGTACTTC
TRBJ2-2 | TRBV2 | TRBD1 | . | CASTRQGADTGELFF | TGTGCCAGCACTAGACAGGGGGCGGACACCGGGGAGCTGTTTTTT
TRBJ1-6 | TRBV19 | . | . | CASSRAGQFRLDSPLHF | TGTGCCAGTAGTAGGGCCGGACAGTTTAGGTTGGATTCACCCCTCCACTTT
TRBJ2-3 | TRBV9 | TRBD1 | . | CASSGTLRGRSTDTQYF | TGTGCCAGCAGCGGGACCCTCAGGGGGAGATCCACAGATACGCAGTATTTT
TRBJ2-1 | TRBV24-1 | . | . | CATGGSPLYNEQFF | TGTGCCACCGGAGGGAGTCCCCTATACAATGAGCAGTTCTTC
TRBJ2-2 | TRBV19 | . | . | CASSATSGGETGELFF | TGTGCCAGTAGTGCGACCTCCGGGGGAGAGACCGGGGAGCTGTTTTTT
TRBJ2-7 | TRBV2 | TRBD1 | . | CASSLDRGGEQYF | TGTGCCAGCAGTTTAGACAGGGGCGGCGAGCAGTACTTC
TRBJ2-7 | TRBV29-1 | . | . | CSVTVFGTRILF | TGCAGCGTGACTGTATTTGGGACACGTATCCTCTTC